This is a list of T cell receptor beta chains from one sample in a study of regulatory T cells in long-lasting Graves disease. TCRdb re-called the multiplex PCR reads with MiXCR, one entry per CDR3 protein. The profile shows 400,000 to 500,000 distinct CDR3 sequences, about 15% of them singletons. These data were also reused for a study on T cells in Graves' hyperthyroidism and ophthalmopathy.

Sequencing was performed on peripheral blood mononuclear cells (PBMCs), taken at new diagnosis, from a patient treated with antithyroid drugs. The origin of the receptors is a woman under 40 with Graves disease. Both conserved end residues are part of each CDR3. Each record gives: CDR3 DNA, CDR3 protein, J gene, D gene, clone size, V gene. The D gene is left open where the match is weak. Rows give clone size only sometimes, using once, few, many, or a class for an expanded clone.

TGCAGTGCCTGGACTACCATCTCCCCAACCTACGAGCAGTACTTC,CSAWTTISPTYEQYF,TRBJ2-7,-,many,TRBV20-1
TGTGCCAGCAGCCCGAACCTGGGACAGCTGAACACTGAAGCTTTCTTT,CASSPNLGQLNTEAFF,TRBJ1-1,TRBD1,-,TRBV28
TGCAGTGCTAGAGATAGGGCGTATGGGGCCAACGTCCTGACTTTC,CSARDRAYGANVLTF,TRBJ2-6,-,few,TRBV20-1
TGCAGTACCCGATCCCTAGGGGCAGGGTACCAAGAGACCCAGTACTTC,CSTRSLGAGYQETQYF,TRBJ2-5,-,many,TRBV20-1
TGTGCCAGCAGTTTTAGGGGAGGCAGGGGAGATGGCTACACCTTC,CASSFRGGRGDGYTF,TRBJ1-2,-,-,TRBV27
TGTGCCAGCAGCTACCCCCGGGGAGCGGGAAATGAGCAGTTCTTC,CASSYPRGAGNEQFF,TRBJ2-1,TRBD2,many,TRBV7-9
TGCAGTGCTAGCGGGCAGGCAGGGCTCGGCGCCTCCTACGAGCAGTACTTC,CSASGQAGLGASYEQYF,TRBJ2-7,-,many,TRBV20-1
TGTGCCAGCAGTGGCTACAGGGGGGACACCGGGGAGCTGTTTTTT,CASSGYRGDTGELFF,TRBJ2-2,TRBD1,many,TRBV12-3/TRBV12-4
TGTGCCAGCAGCCAATCCCGAACCTACGAGCAGTACTTC,CASSQSRTYEQYF,TRBJ2-7,-,many,TRBV3-1
TGTGCCAGCAGCTTCGCGGGCAGGGACCATGAGCAGTTCTTC,CASSFAGRDHEQFF,TRBJ2-1,-,few,TRBV11-3
TGCGCCAGCAGCTCCACCTCCGACAGGGGCTCCTACGAGCAGTACTTC,CASSSTSDRGSYEQYF,TRBJ2-7,TRBD1,many,TRBV5-1
TGTGCCAGCACCACCCCCTCGGGAAGCACAGATACGCAGTATTTT,CASTTPSGSTDTQYF,TRBJ2-3,-,many,TRBV28
TGTGCCAGCAGCCGGGGGGCCGGGACGCAGTATTTT,CASSRGAGTQYF,TRBJ2-3,-,-,TRBV5-8
TGTGCCACCAGTGATGTGAGCGGGGTCCGCACAGATACGCAGTATTTT,CATSDVSGVRTDTQYF,TRBJ2-3,TRBD2,-,TRBV24-1
TGTGCCAGCAGCTTAGATCGAAAGAGAGAAGCTTTCTTT,CASSLDRKREAFF,TRBJ1-1,-,many,TRBV11-2
TGTGCCTGGAGTGTACAAAGCAATCAGCCCCAGCATTTT,CAWSVQSNQPQHF,TRBJ1-5,-,many,TRBV30
TGTGCCAGCTCACCAGAGCGGGGCTTCACAAACCAGCCCCAGCATTTT,CASSPERGFTNQPQHF,TRBJ1-5,-,many,TRBV18
TGTGCCAGCAGACGGGGGGCCTCTCAGTCCGACGAGCAGTACTTC,CASRRGASQSDEQYF,TRBJ2-7,-,many,TRBV2
TGTGCCAGCAGCCTACAGGGGAATTTATATGAAGCTTTCTTT,CASSLQGNLYEAFF,TRBJ1-1,TRBD1,-,TRBV28
TGTGCCAGCAGGGACAGGACGGGGAACACTGAAGCTTTCTTT,CASRDRTGNTEAFF,TRBJ1-1,TRBD1,many,TRBV2
TGCAGTGCTAGAGATCCCCTAGCGGGGTTAAGCGAGCAGTACTTC,CSARDPLAGLSEQYF,TRBJ2-7,TRBD2,few,TRBV20-1
TGCGCCAGCAGCTTGGATTCGGGGAGAAAATACAATGAGCAGTTCTTC,CASSLDSGRKYNEQFF,TRBJ2-1,-,many,TRBV5-1
TGTGCCAGCAGTGCGACAGGGTGGAGGACAGATACGCAGTATTTT,CASSATGWRTDTQYF,TRBJ2-3,TRBD1,-,TRBV27
TGTGCCAGCAGAACGGACTATCGCCTTGATCGTGGCTCCTACAATGAGCAGTTCTTC,CASRTDYRLDRGSYNEQFF,TRBJ2-1,-,few,TRBV6-2/TRBV6-3
TGTGCCAGCAGCCAGAGTTGGCTAGCAGACAATGAGCAGTTCTTC,CASSQSWLADNEQFF,TRBJ2-1,-,many,TRBV27
TGTGCCAGCAGTTTAAGCGTCCGCACAGATACGCAGTATTTT,CASSLSVRTDTQYF,TRBJ2-3,-,many,TRBV12-3/TRBV12-4
TGTGCCATCAGAGAGACGGGAACAGGAATCCCTACTCTTGGGGCCAACGTCCTGACTTTC,CAIRETGTGIPTLGANVLTF,TRBJ2-6,-,-,TRBV10-3
TGTGCCAGCAGTACCGGCCCTAGCTCCTACAATGAGCAGTTCTTC,CASSTGPSSYNEQFF,TRBJ2-1,-,-,TRBV6-2/TRBV6-3
TGTGCCAGCAGCCTCCTGGCCGTCGCGAACACCGGGGAGCTGTTTTTT,CASSLLAVANTGELFF,TRBJ2-2,-,many,TRBV3-1
TGTGCCAGCAGCTGGACAGGCGGAACTACCGCCTACGAGCAGTACTTC,CASSWTGGTTAYEQYF,TRBJ2-7,TRBD1,many,TRBV2
TGTGCCGGGAGGGGACAGGGCTCCTACGAGCAGTACTTC,CAGRGQGSYEQYF,TRBJ2-7,TRBD1,many,TRBV28